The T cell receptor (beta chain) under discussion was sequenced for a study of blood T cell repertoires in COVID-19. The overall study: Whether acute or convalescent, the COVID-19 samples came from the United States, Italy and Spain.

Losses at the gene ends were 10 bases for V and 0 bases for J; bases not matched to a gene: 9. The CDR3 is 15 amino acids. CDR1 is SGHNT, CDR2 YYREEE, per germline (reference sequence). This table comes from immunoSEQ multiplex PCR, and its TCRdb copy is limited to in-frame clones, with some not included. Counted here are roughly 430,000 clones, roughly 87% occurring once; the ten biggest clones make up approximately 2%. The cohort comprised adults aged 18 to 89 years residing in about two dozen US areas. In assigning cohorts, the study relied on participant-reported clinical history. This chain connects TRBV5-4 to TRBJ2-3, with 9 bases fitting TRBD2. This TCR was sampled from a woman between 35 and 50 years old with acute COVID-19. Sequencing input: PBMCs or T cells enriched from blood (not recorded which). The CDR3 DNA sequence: TGTGCCGCAGCGGGGGGAACCCATAGCACAGATACGCAGTATTTT. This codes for CAAAGGTHSTDTQYF.